This T cell receptor (beta chain) was identified during a study of T cell responses to AZD1222 COVID-19 vaccine (dated by TCRdb to 2020 to 2023). Study-level background: TCR sequencing was performed for 230 to 250 trial participants, of whom roughly 200 were given two doses of AZD1222 and around 25 were given two doses of MenACWY control vaccine. Trial participants were enrolled by age into subgroups of 18-55, 56-69 and 70-plus years, and about 150, 27 and 61 TCR-sequenced participants, respectively, were included in these subgroups.

The CDR3 regions of human TCRbeta chains were analyzed by immunosequencing. In the source study's methods: TCRs in the repertoires were compared against a reference library of SARS-CoV-2-specific TCRs that had been generated with the MIRA antigen-specificity platform. Breadth was defined as the fraction of unique TCRs that were SARS-CoV-2-associated. Depth was defined as the fraction of total T cells that were SARS-CoV-2-associated. Using the MIRA data, every spike-specific TCR was mapped to the spike region that the TCR reacted to and assigned to either a CD4 or a CD8 class. Log10-transformed breadth and depth values were compared by one-way ANOVA with Sidak's multiple comparisons tests. Imported from immuneACCESS, the table was reduced by TCRdb to in-frame sequences with V and J called. These copies leave out some clones; in studies compared against another copy, an unresolved V gene accounts for under half, and the cause of the remainder is not known. That table supplies the V and J calls and clone size; D and trimming were determined from the DNA. Recorded for this sample are 180,000 or so clones; 80% to 95% of them occurred a single time. Jointly, the top ten make up approximately 1.7% of the sample.

Broader findings and caveats from the paper: No day 14 peak-response samples were available, so repertoires were characterized only after the peak T cell response. Most participants were white British and females outnumbered males, and the authors suggested that clonal diversity may have been underestimated. Conclusions about previously exposed vaccinees were limited because only 6 or 7 AZD1222 recipients were SARS-CoV-2 seropositive at baseline. The whole spike protein was spanned by vaccine-associated CD4 TCRs, and dominant responses were seen in regions 160-218 and 743-854. After two AZD1222 doses, both the breadth and the depth of spike-specific TCRs were significantly higher than at day 0 and than in MenACWY recipients. Nearly half of unique spike-specific TCRs reportedly recognized epitopes outside regions mutated in the B.1.351 and B.1.1.7 variants. In the small 56-69-year group, the increase in depth fell short of significance, most likely because of low power.

On this clone itself: Its antigen is unknown. An end of the junction does not agree with germline; a read error may underlie this.

The germline V gene (reference sequence) supplies CDR1 MNHEY and CDR2 SMNVEV. The CDR3 goes from the cysteine to the phenylalanine over 16 residues. Only CDR3 DNA remains: 48 bases, in frame from the first base. The time point tag for this specimen amounts to: about 28 days (+/-7) after the second vaccine dose. Because spike-specific TCR depth and breadth did not differ between the two schedules, AZD1222 recipients who got a second dose at roughly 4 weeks were pooled with those who got a second dose at roughly 12 weeks. The vaccinee samples were drawn from two UK trials, COV001 and COV002, one of which was a single-blind randomized controlled phase 2/3 trial testing AZD1222 (ChAdOx1 nCoV-19) in healthy adults. For TCRbeta chain sequencing, PBMC samples from trial participants were taken at day 0 and at day 28 after the second dose.

This clonotype was sampled from an adult who received the AZD1222 COVID-19 vaccine. This specimen was peripheral blood, taken 28 days after the second AZD1222 dose. The rearrangement combines TRBV27 with TRBJ2-1, with 13 bases aligning to TRBD2. The CDR3 here reads CASSLSRGLAGSEQFF. The sequence in DNA is TGTGCCAGCAGTCTATCACGGGGACTAGCGGGGAGTGAGCAGTTCTTC.